One and the same sample provided the 10 T cell receptor beta chains below, sequenced in a study of shared clonotypes between healthy human individuals. Here immunoSEQ multiplex PCR was the method, and the copy in TCRdb shows in-frame clones only, minus some. The table shows 2,500,000 or so clones, with roughly 92% occurring only once. Sequenced sample: naive CD4+ T cells from PBMCs. Specified subset: CD45RA+ positively selected. The receptors come from a man between 18 and 35 years old in good health. Some clones in this sample may be carry-over from other donors' samples.

Worth noting for this clone: The DNA is left out, because the CDR3 cannot be placed on it with certainty; the CDR3 is given as TCRdb lists it. The rearrangement joins TRBV6-5 to TRBJ2-5. From germline, CDR1 is MNHEY and CDR2 SVGAGI. The CDR3 is 13 amino acids long, termini counted. CDR3 protein: CASSYGFLETQYF.

The CDR3 reads CASSLDYTEAFF. CDR3 nucleotides: TGTGCCAGCAGCTTAGACTACACTGAAGCTTTCTTT. The genes are TRBV7-2 and TRBJ1-1; D gene unclear. V was trimmed by 1 base and J by 3 bases, leaving 3 bases between them. This CDR3 contains 12 residues. Germline CDR1 is SGHTA and CDR2 is FQGNSA.

The J gene is TRBJ1-4, the V gene TRBV7-2; weak D call: TRBD1 (5 bases). Deletions cut 1 base from V and 7 bases from J, with 13 bases between. This CDR3 comprises 15 residues. Germline V gene lookup returns CDR1 SGHTA and CDR2 FQGNSA. CDR3 DNA: TGTGCCAGCAGCTTAGGGTCAGGGAACGGTGAAAAACTGTTTTTT. This gives the protein CASSLGSGNGEKLFF. The entire variable domain, with the rest obtained from reference TRBV7-2 and TRBJ1-4, is as follows: GAGVSQSPSNKVTEKGKDVELRCDPISGHTALYWYRQSLGQGLEFLIYFQGNSAPDKSGLPSDRFSAERTGGSVSTLTIQRTQQEDSAVYLCASSLGSGNGEKLFFGSGTQLSVL.

The rearrangement links TRBV6-5 to TRBJ2-5; possible D gene TRBD2, 6 bases. Trimming removed 0 bases from V and 5 bases from J, with 10 bases in between. Germline V gives CDR1 MNHEY, CDR2 SVGAGI. The CDR3 runs to 14 residues. CDR3: CASSYSGGVETQYF. CDR3 nucleotides: TGTGCCAGCAGTTACTCTGGAGGGGTCGAGACCCAGTACTTC.

The table lists this clone with a count of one. Distinct nucleotide sequences in the sample also encode this CDR3. The chain employs TRBV4-2 and TRBJ1-4; TRBD1 might be the D (5 bases). This CDR3 is 13 amino acids long. V dropped 0 bases and J dropped 10 bases, with 9 bases sitting between them. CDR1 LGHNA and CDR2 YNFKEQ come from the germline V gene. The CDR3 here is CASSQDWGGKLFF. The DNA of the CDR3 is TGTGCCAGCAGCCAAGATTGGGGGGGAAAACTGTTTTTT.

A word on this clone: Other DNA sequences in this sample translate to the same CDR3. The V gene is TRBV18, the J gene TRBJ2-3; D is perhaps TRBD2 (6 bases). With 0 bases removed from V and 2 bases from J, the gap between germline ends came to 12 bases. CDR3 length: 16 residues. Germline assignment: CDR1 KGHSH and CDR2 LQKENI. CDR3 coding DNA: TGTGCCAGCTCACCACCGGGTGGGGGGTCCACAGATACGCAGTATTTT. Its protein is CASSPPGGGSTDTQYF. Drawing the rest from reference TRBV18 and TRBJ2-3, the complete variable domain is NAGVMQNPRHLVRRRGQEARLRCSPMKGHSHVYWYRQLPEEGLKFMVYLQKENIIDESGMPKERFSAEFPKEGPSILRIQQVVRGDSAAYFCASSPPGGGSTDTQYFGPGTRLTVL.

This sequence joins TRBV11-3 and TRBJ1-5, with TRBD1 matching over 10 bases. V lost 6 bases, J lost 7 bases, and 15 bases stayed unmatched. The CDR3 consists of 17 residues. Germline CDR1 SGHNT, CDR2 YENEEA. Here the CDR3 DNA reads TGTGCCAGCAGGCCTAAATGGGGGACAGGGGTTGGCCAGCCCCAGCATTTT. Translation: CASRPKWGTGVGQPQHF.

This sequence joins TRBV9 and TRBJ2-7; D possibly uses TRBD1 or TRBD2 (5 bases each). Germline values: CDR1 SGDLS, CDR2 YYNGEE. The CDR3 consists of 14 residues. Trimming removed 1 base at V and 4 bases at J, with 12 bases between. The CDR3 nucleotides read TGTGCCAGCAGCGTAACAGGCACGGGATACGAGCAGTACTTC. Its translation is CASSVTGTGYEQYF.

V gene TRBV2 combines with J gene TRBJ2-7; maybe TRBD1 (6 bases). The CDR3 spans 14 residues. Germline V gene lookup returns CDR1 SNHLY and CDR2 FYNNEI. Trimming cost V 10 bases and J 5 bases, with 21 bases left between them. The CDR3 is CATQGVQGIDEQYF. Written as DNA, the CDR3 is TGTGCCACCCAAGGGGTACAGGGTATTGACGAGCAGTACTTC.

The chain recombines TRBV9 with TRBJ2-1; 9 positions match TRBD1. The ends lost 3 bases at V and 6 bases at J; junction bases unmatched: 10. The CDR3 runs to 16 residues. CDR1 and CDR2 from the germline V gene are SGDLS and YYNGEE. CDR3 DNA: TGTGCCAGCAGCGGTACCACCGGGACAGGGACCAATGAGCAGTTCTTC. Encoded protein: CASSGTTGTGTNEQFF.